This TCR beta chain emerged from a study of monozygotic twins with inflammatory bowel disease. Concerning this clonotype itself: The target antigen is unknown.

Study findings and constraints: Twin concordance left repertoire similarity unchanged, with limited power a possible explanation for this lack of difference.

PCR of TCRalpha and TCRbeta cDNA was nested, with two rounds of approximately 17 and 9 cycles. TCRdb reprocessed the 5' RACE reads and reports one entry per CDR3 protein, with no DNA. The table gives about 450,000 distinct CDR3 sequences; the top ten clones make up 2% to 2.5% of it. Unfractionated whole blood yielded total RNA, and T cells were not sorted. The CDR3 is 14 residues long. Germline V gene sequence: CDR1 SGHDT, CDR2 YYEEEE. Material for sequencing was blood. This sequence originates from a human donor with ulcerative colitis or Crohn's disease, or a healthy co-twin of an affected twin (not recorded which). V usage is TRBV5-6 and J usage is TRBJ1-2; TCRdb returns TRBD1, unconfirmable since there is no DNA. This CDR3 is CASSQRQEIYGYTF.